The 9 T cell receptor beta chains below come from one sample, sequenced in a study of spatial heterogeneity in lung cancer. Time point denoted: blood at routine non-recurrence follow-up after resection. TCRdb redid the calling of the 5' RACE reads with MiXCR, one entry per CDR3 protein. This table holds tens of thousands of distinct CDR3 sequences, 5% to 6% found once. Here the sequenced sample was PBMCs, taken at follow-up. These TCRs come from a female donor with early-stage non-small cell lung cancer.

The chain has TRBV7-9 and TRBJ1-6, with TRBD1 as a possible D gene (6 bases). V lost 4 bases and J 6 bases, leaving 13 bases between the germline ends. The CDR3 loop spans 15 amino acids. Germline V gene lookup returns CDR1 SEHNR and CDR2 FQNEAQ (reference sequence). The CDR3 reads CASSSWARGNSPLHF. CDR3 in DNA: TGTGCCAGCAGCTCCTGGGCCAGGGGTAATTCACCCCTCCACTTT.

This clonotype was seen repeatedly, ten times or more. The rearrangement joins TRBV20-1 to TRBJ2-1, with D possibly being TRBD1 (6 bases). The germline V and J ends were trimmed by 1 base and 2 bases, with 9 bases remaining between them. Germline V gives CDR1 DFQATT, CDR2 SNEGSKA (reference sequence). The CDR3 is 14 amino acids. CDR3 in amino acids: CSARGDITYNEQFF. In DNA form, the CDR3 reads TGCAGTGCTAGAGGGGACATCACCTACAATGAGCAGTTCTTC.

In its sample, this clonotype is medium-sized. J is TRBJ2-3 and V is TRBV29-1, with unresolved D. The CDR3 is 12 amino acids. Per the germline V gene, CDR1 is SQVTM and CDR2 is ANQGSEA. The V gene lost 4 bases and the J gene lost 5 bases, with 10 bases spanning the gap. In DNA, the CDR3 is TGCAGCGTTGGTAGGAGTGGAGATACGCAGTATTTT. Amino acids: CSVGRSGDTQYF.

This clonotype was detected many times. The chain joins TRBV27 to TRBJ2-2, with TRBD2 as a possible D gene (6 bases). V lost 6 bases to trimming and J lost 4 bases, with 21 bases between them. The CDR3 sequence is 17 residues long. The germline CDR1 and CDR2 sequences are MNHEY and SMNVEV (reference sequence). CDR3 sequence reads: CASSPPLSPGVTGELFF. CDR3 bases: TGTGCCAGCAGCCCGCCCCTATCGCCGGGGGTCACCGGGGAGCTGTTTTTT.

This clonotype was observed at least ten times. The rearrangement uses TRBV4-2 and TRBJ2-5, with 12 bases that match TRBD2. V dropped 0 bases and J dropped 5; count of bases not matched to a gene: 13. From germline, CDR1 is LGHNA and CDR2 YNFKEQ. The CDR3 runs 19 residues. The CDR3 here is CASSQDRGTSGRSIETQYF. CDR3 in DNA: TGTGCCAGCAGCCAAGATCGAGGAACTAGCGGGAGGTCAATCGAGACCCAGTACTTC.

The sample holds many counts of this clonotype. The chain combines TRBV7-9 with TRBJ2-7; no reliable D call. Trimming cost V 1 base and J 9 bases, with 7 bases left between them. The CDR3 runs 11 residues. Germline-derived CDR1 and CDR2 are SEHNR and FQNEAQ (reference sequence). In nucleotides, the CDR3 is TGTGCCAGCAGCTTAGACTCCGGGCAGTACTTC. It translates to CASSLDSGQYF.

This clonotype showed up many times. This chain connects TRBV7-9 to TRBJ2-3; a possible D gene is TRBD1 (6 bases). The germline CDR1 and CDR2 sequences are SEHNR and FQNEAQ (reference sequence). The V gene lost 6 bases and the J gene lost 4 bases, with 17 bases spanning the gap. The CDR3 contains 15 residues. DNA of the CDR3: TGTGCCAGCAGTCCGACAGGTACGGGGCCAGATACGCAGTATTTT. It is translated as CASSPTGTGPDTQYF.

The V call is TRBV10-3, the J call TRBJ2-3, with 10 bases aligning to TRBD1. V shed 0 bases, J shed 5 bases, and the junction held 2 bases outside the gene matches. Germline assignment: CDR1 ENHRY and CDR2 SYGVKD. The CDR3 covers 15 residues. Here the CDR3 reads CAISESGQGRDTQYF. DNA of the CDR3: TGTGCCATCAGTGAGTCGGGACAGGGGCGAGATACGCAGTATTTT.

The table lists this clonotype with many counts. The chain employs TRBV24-1 and TRBJ2-2; TRBD1 matches 10 bases. The trim removed 6 bases at V and 5 bases at J, leaving 5 bases unmatched. The CDR3 has 15 amino acids. CDR1 is KGHDR and CDR2 is SFDVKD in the germline V gene. CDR3 sequence (DNA): TGTGCCACCAGTTCCCGGGGACAGGGGACCGGGGAGCTGTTTTTT. This gives the protein CATSSRGQGTGELFF.